This T cell receptor (beta chain) is from a study of OX40 agonist ivuxolimab in advanced cancers. In terms of the full investigation: The costimulatory receptor OX40 (CD134) was targeted by ivuxolimab, a fully human IgG2 agonistic monoclonal antibody. Patients were allowed to have had prior anti-PD-1, anti-PD-L1 or anti-CTLA-4 therapy, and 30% to 50% of the dose-escalation patients had previously received checkpoint inhibitors. Partial responses occurred in three dose-escalation patients, of whom one had hepatocellular carcinoma and two had cutaneous melanoma. Of the approximately 50 dose-escalation patients, hepatocellular carcinoma was present in 19, melanoma in about 15, renal cell carcinoma in 9 and head and neck cancer in 9. The point of sequencing TCRbeta in the periphery was to test whether ivuxolimab changed TCR sequence diversity and drove clonal T-cell expansion. In the dose-escalation cohort, about four fifths of patients were male, and the mean age was roughly 60 years with a range of about 20 to 80. The paper covers the monotherapy dose-escalation part of the phase I ivuxolimab trial, which included N = 52 patients. Intravenous ivuxolimab was administered to patients every 2 weeks at six dose levels: 0.01, 0.1, 0.3, 1.5, 3 and 10 mg/kg. What the authors observed across the whole study: After ivuxolimab, expanded clones were on average more numerous among CD8+ T cells than among CD4+ T cells. Clonal expansion of both CD4+ and CD8+ blood T cells was observed from baseline to week 6 at doses 0.1 to 3.0 mg/kg. Partial responders in the 0.1-3.0 mg/kg groups had among the lowest normalized peripheral clonal expansion, especially among CD8+ T cells. Which antigens the clonally expanded peripheral T cells were specific for was not determined. Low levels of normalized T-cell clonal expansion were also shown by some nonresponding patients.

Patients with autoimmune disease history or receiving systemic immunosuppression were excluded from the trial. Peripheral blood for TCR sequencing was collected from all dose cohorts at baseline, on cycle 4 day 1, and on cycle 7 day 1. Samples were obtained from an open-label, multicenter, first-in-human phase I dose-escalation trial of ivuxolimab. Adults with locally advanced or metastatic melanoma, renal cell carcinoma, hepatocellular carcinoma or head and neck squamous cell carcinoma were enrolled in the trial. Before TCR sequencing, CD4+ T cells and CD8+ T cells from peripheral blood were sorted into separate populations. Points on this clone: It lacks a known antigen. No much larger clone exists at a distance of one base, and base qualities are not known.

Via the germline V gene, CDR1 is KGHSH and CDR2 LQKENI. The CDR3 sequence holds 15 residues, the cysteine and phenylalanine included. This entry keeps only the CDR3 DNA: 45 bases, framed from base 1. V was cut back by 2 bases and J by 11 bases, leaving a gap of 19 bases between them. To sequence the TCRbeta CDR3 region, genomic DNA was isolated from the sorted cells. The immunoSEQ Assay was used to sequence the TCRbeta CDR3 regions. Imported from immuneACCESS, the table was reduced by TCRdb to in-frame sequences with V and J called. These copies leave out some clones; in studies compared against another copy, an unresolved V gene accounts for under half, and the cause of the remainder is not known. The sample profile shows 58,000 or so clones; 83% of them were found once. The top ten hold 3% to 4% of the sample.

The sample consisted of CD4+ or CD8+ T cells sorted from blood, taken in a trial of the OX40 agonist ivuxolimab. This receptor was taken from an adult with an advanced solid tumor such as melanoma, head and neck, liver or kidney cancer. The sequence joins TRBV18 to TRBJ1-3; a weak D assignment points to TRBD1 (6 bases agree). The CDR3 here reads CASSPEPNRADAIYF. In nucleotides, the sequence is TGTGCCAGCTCACCAGAACCCAACAGGGCTGATGCCATATATTTT.